This T cell receptor (beta chain) was identified during a study of cytomegalovirus exposure and HLA in healthy donors (dated by TCRdb to about 2017). With respect to the entire study: An earlier analysis of 587 of the donors reported roughly 300 Gb of sequence data and about 120 million unique TCR beta sequences obtained from around 180 million T cells. Roughly 300 gigabases of sequencing data and 75 million to 85 million unique TCR sequences made up an early release that covered 500 to 700 HLA-typed donors. Of the approximately 400 genotyped donors, about 84% fell in the genetic ancestry cluster associated with self-reported Caucasian donors. The study aimed to test whether cataloging public T cell receptors could reveal signatures of past pathogen exposure. The T cell repertoires of some 670 subjects were profiled by immunosequencing and related to cytomegalovirus serostatus. A separate validation cohort of over 95 different subjects was used in addition to the roughly 620-subject first cohort. To predict cytomegalovirus infection status, the study brought together high-throughput TCR immunosequencing, statistical association of individual TCRs with disease status, and machine learning. To study patterns of TCR occurrence, a later analysis re-analyzed previously published TCR beta repertoires from 550 to 800 donors and added high-resolution HLA genotyping. Rather than using new phenotypic data, the later analysis identified candidate immune exposures from TCR beta sequences and from how often those sequences occurred across donors. An earlier analysis of approximately 500 of the donors applied high-throughput TCR beta sequencing to assess whether each TCR beta V gene segment acted as functional or pseudogenic. Donor age, sex, ethnicity and CMV serostatus were compiled together with the repertoire data. A later genetic analysis used genome-wide SNP genotypes for about three fifths of the roughly 700 donors, treating that subset as a discovery cohort. Every repertoire in the discovery cohort had been generated on one and the same sequencing platform. HLA typing covered class I and class II loci at four-digit resolution. Typing coverage varied by locus: roughly 620-640 donors for A, B, C, DRB1 and DQB1; roughly 510 for DQA1; around 570 for DPA1; around 450 for DPB1. Roughly 5 DR-DQ haplotypes were handled as single units for association and clustering, since linkage in the cohort was strong. Among 300 to 500 genotyped donors of the cohort, an average of roughly 230,000 unique TCR beta nucleotide sequences was sequenced per donor, of which roughly 18% were non-productive.

The cohort consisted of 650 to 850 healthy bone marrow donors. All cohort members were sampled while nominally healthy, although unrecorded immune exposures were likely present. The donor tested CMV seronegative, placing the donor among the roughly 400 seronegative members of the cohort. Every donor gave a peripheral blood sample, and the peripheral blood mononuclear cells from that sample were used for TCR beta sequencing. The Qiagen DNeasy Blood Extraction Kit was used to extract genomic DNA from the blood cell samples. As concerns this clone: Its antigen is currently not known.

V ends up 3 bases short and J 0 bases short, with an unmatched junction base count of 5. The cysteine opens and the phenylalanine closes a CDR3 of 18 amino acids. Here the CDR3 DNA is all that survives: 54 bases in frame from base 1. CDR1 and CDR2 (SEHNR, FQNEAQ) derive from the germline V gene (reference sequence). Points the paper makes about the study in general: In a later analysis, most CMV-associated TCR beta chains were found to appear HLA-restricted, with HLA associations seemingly driven largely by CMV exposure. The cohort was sequenced for TCR beta chains only, and without alpha or paired-chain data the features that could be detected were limited. Assigning TCR associations to individual alleles was difficult when HLA alleles, especially DR and DQ, strongly co-occurred. Because HLA typing was unavailable for some donors at each locus, only the typed subset was used in association tests. In both the original and validation cohorts, the classifier was reported to diagnose cytomegalovirus status with high specificity and sensitivity. In a later analysis, HLA-associated TCR beta chains were found to be more clonally expanded and to have lower generation probabilities than equally common non-associated chains. V-gene and J-gene trimming of TCR beta chains was associated with a missense DCLRE1C variant in a later genetic analysis, and the association was replicated in an independent cohort. A further reported finding was that TCR beta sequences accurately predicted the HLA-A and HLA-B alleles for most subjects in the first cohort. In the study, 150 to 200 TCR beta chains were listed as associated with cytomegalovirus. In an earlier analysis of over 550 of the donors, most TCR beta V segments were observed in productive rearrangements about 90% or about 30% of the time, broadly matching IMGT annotations. Three of the identified cytomegalovirus-associated TCR beta chains were confirmed in vitro to be specific for cytomegalovirus antigens. In a later genetic analysis, fewer N-insertions in productive TCRs were reported among donors in an Asian-associated ancestry cluster than the approximately 670-donor mean. Correlated functional status among segregating V segments might reflect linkage disequilibrium, but an unknown experimental factor could not be ruled out. The sequencing pipeline was judged likely to have produced a cluster of highly shared sequence variants as a technical artifact. Across donors, most TCR sequences were observed very rarely, whereas some public TCRs were present in many individuals. A later analysis reported that several top co-occurrence clusters appeared linked to parvovirus B19, influenza, CMV and Epstein-Barr virus. Immune exposure information for the cohort was limited to CMV serostatus. Some IMGT-functional V segments, including TRBV6-2 and TRBV6-3, could not be told apart with the 87-base-pair reads, so those segments were excluded. A later analysis associated 16,951 TCR beta sequences with specific HLA alleles at a false discovery rate of 0.05. Some 16 rarely observed V segments, including chromosome 9 orphons, were excluded from the earlier analysis of approximately 600 of the donors because counts were too low. Presence/absence analyses assumed roughly uniform sequencing depth across donors, an assumption that may not hold. In a later analysis, TCR association rates were found to vary across HLA loci, with the most associated TCRs seen for DRB1 alleles and the fewest for HLA-C alleles. According to the authors, the approach could potentially be generalized to other disease states and immunological phenotypes.

Libraries were constructed by the immunoSEQ multiplex PCR assay. For the multiplex PCR, a mixture combining 60 forward primers for TCR Vbeta segments and 13 reverse primers for TCR Jbeta segments was used. The CDR3 region of rearranged TCR beta genes was amplified from genomic DNA with a multiplex PCR assay. On the Illumina HiSeq System, the amplified TCR beta libraries were sequenced as 87-base-pair reads. The paper's data handling went like this. A later analysis counted 65 million to 90 million unique TCR beta chains across the 550 to 800 repertoires, and 10 million to 12 million of these chains were shared by at least two donors. Raw reads were error-corrected and collapsed into unique sequences by a nearest-neighbor algorithm in which closely related sequences were merged to remove PCR and sequencing errors. CDR3 sequences were aligned to IMGT reference sequences to assign V, D and J gene segments. Each retained sequence needed at least a six-nucleotide match to both a V gene segment and a J gene segment. A rearrangement was called productive if the CDR3 had no stop codons and remained in frame with V and J, and every other rearrangement was called non-productive. CDR3 was defined by IMGT convention, running from the second conserved V-encoded cysteine to the conserved J-encoded phenylalanine. In an earlier analysis of roughly 580 of the donors, sequences lacking an unambiguous match to a single V gene segment were excluded. In an earlier analysis of approximately 610 of the donors, V segments were called functional above 56.7% productive rearrangements and were called segregating when the between-donor standard deviation exceeded 5%. A statistical classification framework was developed to diagnose cytomegalovirus status using the catalog of TCR beta chain sequences. V and J gene assignment, in a later analysis, came from comparing TCR nucleotide sequences with IMGT/GENE-DB human TR gene sequences. A later analysis assigned CDR3 sequences and most-parsimonious VDJ recombination scenarios with the TCRdist pipeline. In a later analysis, each TCR beta chain was defined by its CDR3 amino acid sequence together with its V-gene family, and reads without a unique V-gene family were excluded. In a later analysis, 450 to 600 highly shared, low-generation-probability nucleotide sequences were removed to address suspected cross-contamination and a sequencing artifact. In a later analysis, a clonal expansion index was calculated for each public chain from normalized within-repertoire ranks of inferred template counts. Generation probabilities in a later analysis came from a VDJ recombination model fitted to out-of-frame rearrangements, and those results were checked against IGoR. In a later analysis, hypergeometric tests were used to score TCR-TCR, TCR-HLA and TCR-CMV co-occurrence, with a repertoire-size bias correction applied to TCR pairs. In a later analysis, false discovery rates were estimated by permuting HLA or CMV assignments 20 times. A later analysis grouped co-occurring TCRs with DBSCAN, adding TCRdist sequence similarity when clustering within HLA-allele-positive subsets. Repertoires with fewer than 30,000 or more than 120,000 public chains were left out of co-occurrence clustering, as were roughly five repertoires with anomalous nucleotide sharing. TCRdb provides this immuneACCESS table in a form limited to in-frame rearrangements. Some clones are lacking; in checked studies, under half of them reflect an unresolved V gene, and why the rest are absent is not known. D and trimming were read from the DNA, whereas the V and J calls and clone size are those reported in that table. The sample's table lists a count of 130,000 or so clones. The top ten constitute 1.5% to 1.8% of the sample.

Sequences were obtained from PBMCs. The TCR comes from a woman aged 40 to 55 in good health and CMV-seronegative. The V and J segments used are TRBV7-9 and TRBJ2-6, and 10 junctional nucleotides match TRBD1. The sequenced DNA: TGTGCCAGCAGCTTCCGGGACAGGGGAAGCTCTGGGGCCAACGTCCTGACTTTC. It translates as CASSFRDRGSSGANVLTF.